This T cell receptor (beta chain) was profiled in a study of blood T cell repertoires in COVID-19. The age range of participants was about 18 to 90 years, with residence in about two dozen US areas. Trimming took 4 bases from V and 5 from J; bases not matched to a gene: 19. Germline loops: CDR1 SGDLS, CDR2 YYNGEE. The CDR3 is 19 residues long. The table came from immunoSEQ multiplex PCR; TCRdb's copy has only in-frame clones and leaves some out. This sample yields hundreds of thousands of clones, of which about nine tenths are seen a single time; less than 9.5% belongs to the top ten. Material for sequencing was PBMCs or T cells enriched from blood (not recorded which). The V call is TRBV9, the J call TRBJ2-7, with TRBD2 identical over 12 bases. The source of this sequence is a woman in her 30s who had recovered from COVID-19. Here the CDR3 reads CASSPRLAGDSDSVDEQYF. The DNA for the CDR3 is TGTGCCAGCAGCCCGCGACTAGCGGGAGACAGTGATAGTGTGGACGAGCAGTACTTC.